The 31 T cell receptor beta chains below all came from one sample that was sequenced in a study of OX40 agonist ivuxolimab in advanced cancers. TCRdb's table, derived via immunoSEQ multiplex PCR, lists solely in-frame clones and lacks some. This table has about 46,000 clones, 88% appearing once. The sample consisted of CD4+ or CD8+ T cells sorted from blood, taken in a trial of the OX40 agonist ivuxolimab. These receptors all come from an adult with an advanced solid tumor such as melanoma, head and neck, liver or kidney cancer.

CDR3: CATSRGAGTGGLEGETQYF. The CDR3 DNA sequence: TGTGCCACCAGCAGAGGGGCCGGGACAGGGGGGCTAGAGGGAGAGACCCAGTACTTC. The chain recombines TRBV15 with TRBJ2-5, with TRBD1 matching over 11 bases. There are 19 residues in the CDR3. CDR1 is LNHNV and CDR2 is YYDKDF in the germline V gene (reference sequence). V lost 1 base and J lost 4; bases outside the gene matches: 14.

CDR3 amino acids: CASSDGSSYNEQFF. CDR3 bases: TGTGCCAGCAGTGATGGAAGCTCCTACAATGAGCAGTTCTTC. The rearrangement links TRBV2 to TRBJ2-1, with D hard to call. The V and J ends lost 3 bases and 0 bases respectively, with 6 bases between them. From germline, CDR1 is SNHLY and CDR2 FYNNEI. CDR3 length: 14 residues.

The chain carries TRBV15 and TRBJ2-2; D call uncertain. V lost 5 bases to trimming and J lost 9 bases, with 10 bases between them. Germline CDR1 reads LNHNV; CDR2 reads YYDKDF (reference sequence). The CDR3 loop spans 12 amino acids. The CDR3 here is CATSPSHRELFF. The DNA of the CDR3 is TGTGCCACCAGCCCATCGCATCGGGAGCTGTTTTTT.

V usage is TRBV25-1 and J usage is TRBJ2-6; D is unresolved. V lost 3 bases, J lost 4 bases, and 10 bases lay in between. The CDR3 is made up of 15 amino acids. In germline, CDR1 is MGHDK, CDR2 SYGVNS. As DNA, the CDR3 is TGTGCCAGCAGTGATAGGATGTTCGGGGCCAACGTCCTGACTTTC. Its protein is CASSDRMFGANVLTF.

The chain has TRBV9 and TRBJ2-3, with 10 bases fitting TRBD2. This CDR3 comprises 17 residues. V shed 0 bases, J shed 0 bases, and the junction held 4 bases outside the gene matches. CDR1 SGDLS and CDR2 YYNGEE come from the germline V gene. CDR3 coding DNA: TGTGCCAGCAGCGTAGGCCTTAGCGGGGGGAGCACAGATACGCAGTATTTT. Translated: CASSVGLSGGSTDTQYF.

For the CDR3, the DNA is TGCGCCAGCAGCTTTAGCGGGAACACCGGGGAGCTGTTTTTT. Translated, it gives CASSFSGNTGELFF. The J gene is TRBJ2-2, the V gene TRBV4-1, with a weak D call TRBD2 (6 bases). CDR1 MGHRA and CDR2 YSYEKL come from the germline V gene. This CDR3 is 14 amino acids long. The V gene lost 5 bases and the J gene lost 1 base, with 8 bases spanning the gap.

The CDR3 DNA follows: TGTGCCAGCAGCCTAAGCGCCGGGGAGCTGTTTTTT. Amino acids: CASSLSAGELFF. The V and J genes are TRBV7-9 and TRBJ2-2, with D hard to call. The CDR3 is 12 amino acids. Per germline, CDR1 SEHNR and CDR2 FQNEAQ (reference sequence). V lost 5 bases and J lost 6, with 7 bases in between.

The rearrangement joins TRBV6-1 to TRBJ2-5, with D perhaps being TRBD1 or TRBD2 (5 bases each). The CDR3 contains 15 residues. Germline loops: CDR1 MNHNS, CDR2 SASEGT. V was trimmed by 8 bases and J by 4 bases, leaving 20 bases between them. The CDR3 loop is CASGRDHGSGETQYF. Here the CDR3 DNA reads TGTGCCAGCGGCCGGGACCACGGTTCAGGAGAGACCCAGTACTTC.

The J gene is TRBJ2-7, the V gene TRBV6-5, with D perhaps TRBD1 (7 bases). V was pared by 4 bases and J by 5 bases, with 12 bases between. The germline V gene encodes CDR1 MNHEY and CDR2 SVGAGI. This CDR3 has 13 amino acids. CDR3 sequence (DNA): TGTGCCAGCAGTTTTCAGGGGGGCCACGAGCAGTACTTC. This gives the protein CASSFQGGHEQYF.

V gene TRBV6-5 combines with J gene TRBJ1-4; 7 positions match TRBD1. There are 13 residues in the CDR3. V dropped 2 bases and J dropped 9; count of bases not matched to a gene: 3. From germline, CDR1 is MNHEY and CDR2 SVGAGI. The CDR3 sequence is CASSYKQGKKLFF. The CDR3 bases are TGTGCCAGCAGTTACAAACAGGGGAAAAAACTGTTTTTT.

This chain joins TRBV7-3 and TRBJ2-1; tentative D call: TRBD2 (6 bases). V gave up 5 bases and J gave up 6 bases, with 17 bases separating them. From germline, CDR1 is SGHTA and CDR2 FQGTGA. CDR3 size: 15 residues. In DNA form, the CDR3 reads TGTGCCAGCAGCGCATCTAGCGCCCTCCTCAATGAGCAGTTCTTC. Encoded protein: CASSASSALLNEQFF.

The chain joins TRBV2 to TRBJ2-7; perhaps D is TRBD1 or TRBD2 (5 bases each). This CDR3 spans 14 amino acids. V was pared by 2 bases and J by 3 bases, with 11 bases between. In germline, CDR1 is SNHLY, CDR2 FYNNEI. The CDR3 sequence is CASSEWAGSYEQYF. The CDR3 DNA reads as TGTGCCAGCAGTGAATGGGCAGGGAGCTACGAGCAGTACTTC.

The chain links TRBV11-2 to TRBJ2-2; TRBD1 agrees at 7 bases. CDR1 and CDR2 (germline): SGHAT, FQNNGV. Trimming removed 5 bases from V and 0 bases from J; junction bases left unmatched: 6. The CDR3 sequence is 16 residues long. CDR3 region: CASSPHGTANTGELFF. CDR3 DNA sequence: TGTGCCAGCAGCCCCCATGGGACAGCGAACACCGGGGAGCTGTTTTTT. The whole variable domain, remainder taken from reference TRBV11-2 and TRBJ2-2, is EAGVAQSPRYKIIEKRQSVAFWCNPISGHATLYWYQQILGQGPKLLIQFQNNGVVDDSQLPKDRFSAERLKGVDSTLKIQPAKLEDSAVYLCASSPHGTANTGELFFGEGSRLTVL.

Turning to this clone: A read error may explain this, as a much larger clone is one base away. This sequence joins TRBV19 and TRBJ2-3; no firm D call. The end of the DNA is better explained by TRBJ1-5, so the J call may be wrong. This CDR3 region has 15 residues. Germline CDR1 LNHDA, CDR2 SQIVND (reference sequence). The CDR3 spells CASSLSSGRLDTQHF. CDR3 in DNA: TGTGCCAGTAGTTTGTCGAGCGGGAGATTAGATACGCAGCATTTT.

The J gene is TRBJ2-7, the V gene TRBV30; the D gene is possibly TRBD2 (6 bases). Germline V lookup: CDR1 GTSNPN, CDR2 SVGIG (reference sequence). This CDR3 comprises 13 residues. V lost 7 bases and J lost 3, with 16 bases in between. The CDR3 is CASVRGLDYEQYF. Here the CDR3 DNA reads TGTGCCTCGGTGCGGGGATTAGACTACGAGCAGTACTTC.

The V gene is TRBV5-1, the J gene TRBJ1-2; D remains unclear. This CDR3 comprises 13 residues. Between the trimmed V and J ends, which lost 2 bases and 2 bases, there was a span of 7 bases. CDR1 is SGHRS, CDR2 YFSETQ, per germline. CDR3: CASSFDSNYGYTF. The CDR3 DNA reads TGCGCCAGCAGCTTTGACTCAAACTATGGCTACACCTTC.

The V call is TRBV29-1, the J call TRBJ2-3; D unresolved. V lost 6 bases, J lost 2 bases, and 9 bases lay in between. Germline lookup yields CDR1 SQVTM and CDR2 ANQGSEA. The CDR3 extends over 12 amino acids. The CDR3 coding sequence is TGCAGCGTAAGACATCTCACAGATACGCAGTATTTT. It is translated as CSVRHLTDTQYF.

This clone came up a few times. The genes are TRBV6-5 and TRBJ1-6, with D tentatively TRBD1 (5 bases). The CDR3 consists of 15 residues. Germline loops: CDR1 MNHEY, CDR2 SVGAGI. V was trimmed by 2 bases and J by 6 bases, leaving 11 bases between them. CDR3 in amino acids: CASSYGGNSNSPLHF. CDR3 DNA sequence: TGTGCCAGCAGTTACGGGGGAAACAGTAATTCACCCCTCCACTTT.

The chain employs TRBV29-1 and TRBJ2-7; tentatively, D is TRBD1 (5 bases). Germline V gene data show CDR1 as SQVTM and CDR2 as ANQGSEA. The CDR3 sequence is 16 residues long. V lost 0 bases to trimming and J lost 9 bases, with 24 bases between them. CDR3 bases: TGCAGCGTTGAAGACTTCCTAGGACACGGTCCATCTGGGCAGTACTTC. This sequence encodes CSVEDFLGHGPSGQYF.

This chain connects TRBV30 to TRBJ1-2; D uncertain. Per the germline V gene, CDR1 is GTSNPN and CDR2 is SVGIG (reference sequence). CDR3 length: 11 residues. The CDR3 loop reads CARGVNYGYTF. The CDR3 bases are TGTGCTCGGGGAGTGAACTATGGCTACACCTTC.

The chain employs TRBV14 and TRBJ2-7, with a possible D match to TRBD1 (6 bases). The CDR3 covers 15 residues. Looked up from germline, CDR1 is SGHDN and CDR2 is FVKESK. V shed 4 bases and J shed 5 bases, with 18 bases lying between them. The CDR3 nucleotides are TGTGCCAGCAGCCCTCATAGGGGGTTGGCTAACGAGCAGTACTTC. This codes for CASSPHRGLANEQYF.

The genes are TRBV4-3 and TRBJ2-1; D not resolved. CDR1 and CDR2 from the germline V gene are LGHNA and YSLEER. This CDR3 contains 16 residues. V was cut by 0 bases and J by 0 bases, with 9 bases left in between. The CDR3 sequence: CASSQDYGNSYNEQFF. CDR3 bases: TGCGCCAGCAGCCAAGATTACGGAAACTCCTACAATGAGCAGTTCTTC.

The chain combines TRBV30 with TRBJ2-4; 7 nucleotides line up with TRBD2. The germline V gene encodes CDR1 GTSNPN and CDR2 SVGIG (reference sequence). The V and J ends lost 4 bases and 6 bases, in that order; junction bases with no gene match: 3. The CDR3 runs 12 residues. The CDR3 loop is CAWIGGRNIQYF. The CDR3 DNA sequence: TGTGCCTGGATAGGCGGGAGAAACATTCAGTACTTC.

The chain recombines TRBV2 with TRBJ1-5, with no clear D. The ends were cut back, 7 bases at V and 5 bases at J, with 12 bases in the middle. Germline V gene lookup returns CDR1 SNHLY and CDR2 FYNNEI. The CDR3 is made up of 13 amino acids. The CDR3 DNA follows: TGTGCCAGCAAGCGAGGGCCTTATCAGCCCCAGCATTTT. It is translated as CASKRGPYQPQHF.

This clone was observed once. The genes are TRBV6-5 and TRBJ1-2; D is uncertain. Germline V lookup: CDR1 MNHEY, CDR2 SVGAGI. V was cut by 2 bases and J by 5 bases, with 9 bases left in between. The CDR3 is 13 residues long. The CDR3 DNA follows: TGTGCCAGCAGTTACGGGTCTGATTATGGCTACACCTTC. This encodes CASSYGSDYGYTF.

The chain carries TRBV29-1 and TRBJ2-3, with a tentative D call TRBD1 (5 bases). The V end lost 0 bases, the J end lost 4 bases, and 17 bases lay between the germline ends. This CDR3 contains 16 residues. Germline loops: CDR1 SQVTM, CDR2 ANQGSEA. The CDR3 protein is CSVEDGVRVAADTQYF. In DNA form, the CDR3 reads TGCAGCGTTGAAGATGGGGTCAGGGTGGCGGCAGATACGCAGTATTTT.

The chain carries TRBV11-3 and TRBJ2-7, with 14 positions matching TRBD2. The junction had 3 bases not matched to a gene; V was cut back by 3 bases and J by 2 bases. CDR1 and CDR2 (germline): SGHNT, YENEEA. The CDR3 length is 16 residues. In DNA form, the CDR3 reads TGTGCCAGCAGCTTCCCGGGACTAGCGGGAGCCTACGAGCAGTACTTC. Protein: CASSFPGLAGAYEQYF.

The chain combines TRBV5-1 with TRBJ2-7; no clear D gene. CDR1 is SGHRS, CDR2 YFSETQ, per germline. The ends were cut back, 3 bases at V and 1 base at J, with 11 bases in the middle. The CDR3 runs 14 residues. CDR3 sequence reads: CASSWAPSSYEQYF. In DNA form, the CDR3 reads TGCGCCAGCAGCTGGGCCCCCTCATCCTACGAGCAGTACTTC. Full variable domain (rest looked up from reference TRBV5-1 and TRBJ2-7): KAGVTQTPRYLIKTRGQQVTLSCSPISGHRSVSWYQQTPGQGLQFLFEYFSETQRNKGNFPGRFSGRQFSNSRSEMNVSTLELGDSALYLCASSWAPSSYEQYFGPGTRLTVT.

This clone was recorded only once. The chain couples TRBV11-1 to TRBJ2-7; TRBD1 agrees at 10 bases. Germline trimming cut 2 bases from V and 6 bases from J; bases unmatched to any gene: 7. The CDR3 covers 15 residues. The germline V gene has CDR1 SGHAT and CDR2 FQDESV (reference sequence). The CDR3 nucleotides read TGTGCCAGCAGCTTATATGGACAGGGGGGGTTCGAGCAGTACTTC. This sequence encodes CASSLYGQGGFEQYF.

The chain joins TRBV4-1 to TRBJ2-2; 7 bases are a match to TRBD1. V dropped 2 bases and J dropped 7; count of bases not matched to a gene: 4. Germline CDR1 reads MGHRA; CDR2 reads YSYEKL. CDR3 size: 14 residues. The CDR3 sequence: CASSQQGVDGELFF. CDR3 sequence (DNA): TGCGCCAGCAGCCAACAGGGGGTTGACGGGGAGCTGTTTTTT.

V gene TRBV14 combines with J gene TRBJ2-3, with D possibly being TRBD1 (5 bases). V was shortened by 5 bases and J by 5 bases, with 14 bases between the two germline ends. Germline CDR1 reads SGHDN; CDR2 reads FVKESK. There are 14 residues in the CDR3. CDR3 sequence reads: CASSAAGAGDTQYF. CDR3 nucleotide sequence: TGTGCCAGCAGCGCAGCTGGGGCAGGAGATACGCAGTATTTT.